This T cell receptor (beta chain) comes out of a study of T cells in Graves' hyperthyroidism and ophthalmopathy. Study findings and constraints: Most expanded thyroid clonotypes above 0.001 also appeared in blood.

Trimming cost V 6 bases and J 9 bases; bases outside gene matches: 7. This CDR3 is built from 14 residues. Germline V gives CDR1 SGHAT, CDR2 FQNNGV. Authors of the study amplified TCR beta CDR3 regions from RNA transcripts. First-round RT-PCR targeting the TCR CDR3 was performed with the HTBI primer set. MiXCR was run by TCRdb on the multiplex PCR reads, yielding one entry per CDR3 protein. The data hold roughly 640,000 distinct CDR3 sequences, with more than 15% observed a single time. At least ten counts were recorded for this clonotype. Antigen specificity is unknown. The sample taken for sequencing was blood. The chain uses TRBV11-2 and TRBJ2-1, with 11 bases aligning to TRBD2. The receptor was derived from a woman in her forties with Graves' ophthalmopathy. CDR3 residues: CASRNSGGAGEQFF. The CDR3 region has the DNA TGTGCCAGCAGAAATAGCGGGGGGGCTGGTGAGCAGTTCTTC.